This T cell receptor beta chain was identified in a study of T cell repertoires in cytomegalovirus infection. Study-wide context: Public TCR beta signatures provided an indication of both CMV infection and a matching HLA type. Whole-study findings and limits: Summed public TCR beta family frequency identified CMV carriers bearing the relevant HLA. CMV-specific HLA-C-restricted TCR beta clonotypes dominated the ex vivo response.

As to this clonotype: As yet, its antigen is unknown.

V was cut by 4 bases and J by 8 bases, with 21 bases left in between. From germline, CDR1 is MNHEY and CDR2 SVGEGT. This CDR3 has 16 residues. MiXCR, run by TCRdb on the reads, gives a single entry per CDR3 protein. The repertoire holds 68,000 or so distinct CDR3 sequences, with approximately 22% as singletons. The rearrangement links TRBV6-2 or TRBV6-3 to TRBJ2-1, with TRBD2 as a possible D gene (5 bases). This receptor was identified in a human donor in good health (CMV status not recorded). Some clones in this sample may be carry-over from other donors' samples. The sample taken for sequencing was PBMCs, sequenced either directly or after in vitro stimulation (not recorded which). CDR3 region: CASSSFGIGELHEQFF. As DNA, the CDR3 is TGTGCCAGCAGTTCCTTCGGTATCGGGGAGCTGCATGAGCAGTTCTTC.